This is a list of T cell receptor beta chains from one sample in a study of T cells after somatic rescue of genetic block. Only in-frame clones appear in the TCRdb table, and some are missing; sequencing was by immunoSEQ multiplex PCR. This sample has over 10,000 clones, with about 74% found just once. Material: peripheral blood mononuclear cells (PBMCs). The origin of the receptors is a boy younger than 18. The CDR3 runs from the conserved cysteine through the conserved F or W. D genes are given only for firm matches. Clone size is not always given. Where it is, it says once, few, many or a class for expanded clones.

v_gene	abundance	d_gene	j_gene	CDR3nt	CDR3aa
TRBV5-6	NA	NA	TRBJ2-3	TGTGCCAGCAGCTTGGGGTTACCTAGCACAGATACGCAGTATTTT	CASSLGLPSTDTQYF
TRBV27	NA	NA	TRBJ2-3	TGTGCCAGCAGTTTGTGGAGGGTAGCGGCAGATACGCAGTATTTT	CASSLWRVAADTQYF
TRBV19	once	NA	TRBJ1-5	TGTGCCAGTAGTATACGGGGGGAAGCCCAGCATTTT	CASSIRGEAQHF
TRBV27	NA	NA	TRBJ1-2	TGTGCCAGCAGTTTAATCGGGGGGTTCTATGGCTACACCTTC	CASSLIGGFYGYTF
TRBV2	NA	TRBD1	TRBJ2-3	TGTGCCAGCAGTGGGGGACAGGCCGCCACAGATACGCAGTATTTT	CASSGGQAATDTQYF
TRBV28	NA	NA	TRBJ2-3	TGTGCCAGCAGTTTGGCGGGACTCGGGGGGACAAGCCACACAGATACGCAGTATTTT	CASSLAGLGGTSHTDTQYF
TRBV30	NA	NA	TRBJ2-7	TGTGCCTGGAGTGTAGGTGGGGGAGGGACAGAGCAGTACTTC	CAWSVGGGGTEQYF
TRBV4-1	NA	NA	TRBJ2-2	TGCGCCAGCAGCCCCCTGGGGCTCATAAACACCGGGGAGCTGTTTTTT	CASSPLGLINTGELFF
TRBV4-2	NA	TRBD1	TRBJ1-5	TGTGCCAGCAGCCAAACGGACAGGGGGGATCAGCCCCAGCATTTT	CASSQTDRGDQPQHF
TRBV28	few	TRBD1	TRBJ1-5	TGTGCCAGCAGCCAACAGGGGGTGGGTCAGCCCCAGCATTTT	CASSQQGVGQPQHF
TRBV5-4	NA	TRBD2	TRBJ2-3	TGTGCCAGCAGCCCAGGACTAGCGAGTAAAGATACGCAGTATTTT	CASSPGLASKDTQYF
TRBV19	NA	NA	TRBJ2-6	TGTGCCAGTAGTATCCCCAGGGTTAAGGCTGGGGCCAACGTCCTGACTTTC	CASSIPRVKAGANVLTF
TRBV6-1	NA	NA	TRBJ1-2	TGTGCCAGCAGTGAGGGTATTTCCGAAATCAGCTATGGCTACACCTTC	CASSEGISEISYGYTF
TRBV28	NA	NA	TRBJ2-6	TGTGCCAGCAGTCCGGACTTCTCTGGGGCCAACGTCCTGACTTTC	CASSPDFSGANVLTF
TRBV5-4	NA	NA	TRBJ2-1	TGTGCCAGCAGCTTGGAAGTGACTAGTTCCAATGAGCAGTTCTTC	CASSLEVTSSNEQFF
TRBV6-5	NA	NA	TRBJ1-6	TGTGCCAGCAGTGGCTCTAGGAATTGGGATTCACCCCTCCACTTT	CASSGSRNWDSPLHF